These T cell receptor beta chains were read from a single sample in a study of blood T cell repertoires in COVID-19. Assay used: immunoSEQ multiplex PCR; TCRdb lists only in-frame clones, some missing. The table lists 150,000 to 200,000 clones, 88% of them singletons. Sequences were obtained from PBMCs or T cells enriched from blood (not recorded which). The receptors here all came from a woman aged 18-29 years who had recovered from COVID-19. Both conserved end residues are part of each CDR3. A D gene is named only where the DNA matches it firmly. Expanded clones are given a class, and other clones once, few, many or no size at all.

abundance: .; v_gene: TRBV27; len: 16; j_gene: TRBJ2-5; d_gene: TRBD1; CDR3aa: CASSLGTGGDFETQYF; CDR3nt: TGTGCCAGCAGTTTAGGGACAGGGGGCGATTTTGAGACCCAGTACTTC
abundance: .; v_gene: TRBV19; len: 18; j_gene: TRBJ1-1; d_gene: TRBD1; CDR3aa: CASSGLVWRGRRNTEAFF; CDR3nt: TGTGCCAGTAGTGGTTTGGTTTGGAGGGGGCGAAGGAACACTGAAGCTTTCTTT
abundance: .; v_gene: TRBV11-3; len: 17; j_gene: TRBJ2-3; d_gene: .; CDR3aa: CASSLVRPGYSTDTQYF; CDR3nt: TGTGCCAGCAGCTTAGTCCGTCCAGGGTACAGCACAGATACGCAGTATTTT
abundance: .; v_gene: TRBV20-1; len: 11; j_gene: TRBJ2-1; d_gene: .; CDR3aa: CSASDRYEQFF; CDR3nt: TGCAGTGCTAGTGACAGGTATGAGCAGTTCTTC
abundance: .; v_gene: TRBV3-1/TRBV3-2; len: 14; j_gene: TRBJ2-7; d_gene: TRBD1; CDR3aa: CASSLRDRGKEQYF; CDR3nt: TGTGCCAGCAGCTTGCGGGACAGGGGTAAGGAGCAGTACTTC
abundance: .; v_gene: TRBV9; len: 14; j_gene: TRBJ2-7; d_gene: TRBD1; CDR3aa: CASSAGTGTFEQYF; CDR3nt: TGTGCCAGCAGCGCCGGGACAGGGACCTTCGAGCAGTACTTC
abundance: few; v_gene: TRBV10-3; len: 11; j_gene: TRBJ1-2; d_gene: .; CDR3aa: CAISYRLGYTF; CDR3nt: TGTGCCATCAGTTACAGGCTTGGCTACACCTTC
abundance: .; v_gene: TRBV24-1; len: 14; j_gene: TRBJ2-3; d_gene: TRBD2; CDR3aa: CATSDRDYTDTQYF; CDR3nt: TGTGCCACCAGTGACCGGGACTACACAGATACGCAGTATTTT
abundance: few; v_gene: TRBV11-2; len: 11; j_gene: TRBJ2-7; d_gene: .; CDR3aa: CASSFHYEQYF; CDR3nt: TGTGCCAGCAGCTTTCACTACGAGCAGTACTTC
abundance: .; v_gene: TRBV4-1; len: 18; j_gene: TRBJ2-1; d_gene: TRBD2; CDR3aa: CASSQVGPTSGGPNEQFF; CDR3nt: TGCGCCAGCAGCCAAGTTGGGCCGACTAGCGGGGGCCCTAATGAGCAGTTCTTC
abundance: .; v_gene: TRBV9; len: 15; j_gene: TRBJ2-7; d_gene: .; CDR3aa: CASSVAAGNSYEQYF; CDR3nt: TGTGCCAGCAGCGTGGCAGCGGGCAACTCCTACGAGCAGTACTTC
abundance: .; v_gene: TRBV28; len: 14; j_gene: TRBJ2-5; d_gene: .; CDR3aa: CASSTQPYQETQYF; CDR3nt: TGTGCCAGCAGTACACAACCGTACCAAGAGACCCAGTACTTC
abundance: .; v_gene: TRBV6-5; len: 11; j_gene: TRBJ1-1; d_gene: .; CDR3aa: CAASGRGVAFF; CDR3nt: TGTGCCGCCTCCGGTCGGGGGGTAGCTTTCTTT
abundance: .; v_gene: TRBV7-9; len: 15; j_gene: TRBJ2-3; d_gene: .; CDR3aa: CASRIGGASTDTQYF; CDR3nt: TGTGCCAGCAGGATAGGGGGGGCTAGCACAGATACGCAGTATTTT
abundance: .; v_gene: TRBV19; len: 15; j_gene: TRBJ1-2; d_gene: TRBD1; CDR3aa: CASSTRDRGQGGYTF; CDR3nt: TGTGCCAGTAGTACCCGGGACAGGGGGCAGGGTGGCTACACCTTC
abundance: once; v_gene: TRBV7-3; len: 15; j_gene: TRBJ2-5; d_gene: TRBD1; CDR3aa: CASSLGQGEAETQYF; CDR3nt: TGTGCCAGCAGCTTAGGACAGGGAGAGGCAGAGACCCAGTACTTC
abundance: .; v_gene: TRBV15; len: 20; j_gene: TRBJ2-6; d_gene: TRBD1; CDR3aa: CATSRDLETGGAPGANVLTF; CDR3nt: TGTGCCACCAGCAGAGATCTGGAGACAGGGGGCGCCCCTGGGGCCAACGTCCTGACTTTC
abundance: once; v_gene: TRBV6-1; len: 15; j_gene: TRBJ2-1; d_gene: .; CDR3aa: CASSEGVGGGDEQFF; CDR3nt: TGTGCCAGCAGTGAAGGAGTCGGCGGGGGCGATGAGCAGTTCTTC
abundance: .; v_gene: TRBV10-3; len: 13; j_gene: TRBJ2-3; d_gene: .; CDR3aa: CAITLGVTDTQYF; CDR3nt: TGTGCCATCACCCTAGGGGTCACAGATACGCAGTATTTT
abundance: once; v_gene: TRBV5-1; len: 14; j_gene: TRBJ2-7; d_gene: TRBD1; CDR3aa: CASSYGQGAVEQYF; CDR3nt: TGCGCCAGCAGCTACGGACAGGGGGCGGTCGAGCAGTACTTC